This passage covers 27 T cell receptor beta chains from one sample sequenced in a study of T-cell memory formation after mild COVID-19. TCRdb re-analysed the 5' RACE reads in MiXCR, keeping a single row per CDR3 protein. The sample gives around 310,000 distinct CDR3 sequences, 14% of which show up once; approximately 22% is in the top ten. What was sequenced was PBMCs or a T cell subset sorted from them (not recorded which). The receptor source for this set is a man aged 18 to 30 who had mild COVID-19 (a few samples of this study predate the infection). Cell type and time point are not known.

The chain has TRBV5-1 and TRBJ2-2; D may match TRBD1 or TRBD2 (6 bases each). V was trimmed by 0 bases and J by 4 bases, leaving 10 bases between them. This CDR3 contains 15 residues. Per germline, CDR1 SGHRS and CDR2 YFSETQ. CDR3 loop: CASSLVQGGTGELFF. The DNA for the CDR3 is TGCGCCAGCAGCTTGGTACAGGGAGGCACCGGGGAGCTGTTTTTT.

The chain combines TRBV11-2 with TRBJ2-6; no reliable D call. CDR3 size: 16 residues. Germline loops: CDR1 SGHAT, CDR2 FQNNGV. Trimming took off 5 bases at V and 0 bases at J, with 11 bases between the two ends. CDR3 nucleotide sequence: TGTGCCAGCAGCCACCCGTGGATCTCTGGGGCCAACGTCCTGACTTTC. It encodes CASSHPWISGANVLTF.

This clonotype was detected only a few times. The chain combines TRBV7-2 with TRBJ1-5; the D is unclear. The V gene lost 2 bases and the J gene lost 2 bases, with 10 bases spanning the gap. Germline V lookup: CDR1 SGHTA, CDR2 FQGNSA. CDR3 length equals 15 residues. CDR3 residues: CASSLRSWGNQPQHF. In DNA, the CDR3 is TGTGCCAGCAGCTTAAGGTCGTGGGGCAATCAGCCCCAGCATTTT.

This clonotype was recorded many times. The CDR3 nucleotides are TGTGCCAGCAGCTTAAACGCCGGGGAAACTGAAGCTTTCTTT. This codes for CASSLNAGETEAFF. The chain uses TRBV7-9 and TRBJ1-1; D call uncertain. This CDR3 is 14 amino acids long. CDR1 and CDR2 from the germline V gene are SEHNR and FQNEAQ (reference sequence). The germline V and J ends were trimmed by 2 bases and 5 bases, with 12 bases remaining between them.

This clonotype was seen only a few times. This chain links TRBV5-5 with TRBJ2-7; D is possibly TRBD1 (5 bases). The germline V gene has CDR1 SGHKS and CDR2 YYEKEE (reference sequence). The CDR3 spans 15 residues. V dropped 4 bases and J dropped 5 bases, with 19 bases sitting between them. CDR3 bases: TGTGCCAGCAGCCCCCAGCCTGACAGTTACCACGAGCAGTACTTC. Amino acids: CASSPQPDSYHEQYF.

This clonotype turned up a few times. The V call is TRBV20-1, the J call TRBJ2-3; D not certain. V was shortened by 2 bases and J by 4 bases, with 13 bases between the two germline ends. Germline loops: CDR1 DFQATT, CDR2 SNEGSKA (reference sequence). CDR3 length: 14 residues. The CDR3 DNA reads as TGCAGTGCTAGAATGGGTACTGGGGCAGATACGCAGTATTTT. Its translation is CSARMGTGADTQYF.

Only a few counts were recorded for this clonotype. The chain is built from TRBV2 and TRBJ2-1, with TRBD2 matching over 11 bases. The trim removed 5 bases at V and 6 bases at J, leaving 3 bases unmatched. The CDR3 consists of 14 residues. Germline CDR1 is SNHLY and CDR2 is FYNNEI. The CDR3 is CASSTSGGINEQFF. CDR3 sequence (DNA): TGTGCCAGCAGTACTAGCGGGGGTATCAATGAGCAGTTCTTC.

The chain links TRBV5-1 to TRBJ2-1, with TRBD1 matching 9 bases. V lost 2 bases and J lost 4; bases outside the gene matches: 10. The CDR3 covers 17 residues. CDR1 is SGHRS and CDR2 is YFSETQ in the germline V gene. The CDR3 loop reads CASSLLEGTGNYNEQFF. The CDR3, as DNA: TGCGCCAGCAGCTTACTTGAGGGGACAGGGAATTACAATGAGCAGTTCTTC.

The CDR3 loop reads CASSRIDRFAEAFF. The CDR3 DNA reads as TGTGCCAGCTCACGAATAGACAGGTTCGCTGAAGCTTTCTTT. The chain recombines TRBV18 with TRBJ1-1; maybe TRBD1 (6 bases). CDR1 and CDR2 from the germline V gene are KGHSH and LQKENI. The CDR3 is made up of 14 amino acids. V dropped 4 bases and J dropped 6 bases, with 15 bases sitting between them.

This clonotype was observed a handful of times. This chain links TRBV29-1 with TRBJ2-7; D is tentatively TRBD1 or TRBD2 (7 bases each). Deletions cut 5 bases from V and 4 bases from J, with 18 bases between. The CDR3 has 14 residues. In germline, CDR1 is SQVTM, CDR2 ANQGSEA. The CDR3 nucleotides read TGCAGCGTTAAAGGGCCAGGGGGGGAGTACGAGCAGTACTTC. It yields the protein CSVKGPGGEYEQYF.

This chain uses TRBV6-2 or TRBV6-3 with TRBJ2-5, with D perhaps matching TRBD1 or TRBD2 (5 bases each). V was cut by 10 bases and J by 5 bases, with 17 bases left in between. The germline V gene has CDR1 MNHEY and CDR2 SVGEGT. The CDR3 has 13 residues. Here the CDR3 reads CATFRGPGETQYF. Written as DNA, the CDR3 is TGTGCCACCTTCCGGGGACCAGGGGAGACCCAGTACTTC.

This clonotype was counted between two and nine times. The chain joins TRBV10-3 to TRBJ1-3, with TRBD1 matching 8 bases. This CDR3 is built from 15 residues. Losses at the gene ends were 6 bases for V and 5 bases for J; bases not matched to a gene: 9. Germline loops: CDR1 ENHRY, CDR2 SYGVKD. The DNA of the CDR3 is TGTGCCATCAGCCTCGGACAGGGAAGAAGAAACACCATATATTTT. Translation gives CAISLGQGRRNTIYF.

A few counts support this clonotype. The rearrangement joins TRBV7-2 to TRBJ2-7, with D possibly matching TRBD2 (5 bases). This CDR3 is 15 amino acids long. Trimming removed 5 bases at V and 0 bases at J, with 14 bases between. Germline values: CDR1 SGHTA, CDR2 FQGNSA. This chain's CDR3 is CASSPGLGSSYEQYV. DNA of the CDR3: TGTGCCAGCAGCCCAGGACTGGGGAGCTCCTACGAGCAGTACGTC.

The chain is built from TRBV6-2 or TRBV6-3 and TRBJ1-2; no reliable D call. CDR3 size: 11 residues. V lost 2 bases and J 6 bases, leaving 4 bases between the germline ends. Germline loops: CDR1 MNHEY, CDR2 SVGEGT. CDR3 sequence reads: CASSYGNGYTF. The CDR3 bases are TGTGCCAGCAGTTACGGAAATGGCTACACCTTC.

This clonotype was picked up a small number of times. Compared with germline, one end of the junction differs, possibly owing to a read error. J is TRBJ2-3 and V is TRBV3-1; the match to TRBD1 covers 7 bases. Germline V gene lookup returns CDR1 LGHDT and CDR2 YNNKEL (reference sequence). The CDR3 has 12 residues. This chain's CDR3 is CASSQDGQVLDF. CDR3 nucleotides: TGTGCCAGCAGCCAAGATGGACAGGTCCTCGATTTT.

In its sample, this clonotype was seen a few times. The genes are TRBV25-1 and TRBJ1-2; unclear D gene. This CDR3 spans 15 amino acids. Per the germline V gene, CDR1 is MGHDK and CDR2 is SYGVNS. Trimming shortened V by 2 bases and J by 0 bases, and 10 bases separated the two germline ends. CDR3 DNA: TGTGCCAGCAGTGAACCGGGAGGGCCTAACTATGGCTACACCTTC. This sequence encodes CASSEPGGPNYGYTF.

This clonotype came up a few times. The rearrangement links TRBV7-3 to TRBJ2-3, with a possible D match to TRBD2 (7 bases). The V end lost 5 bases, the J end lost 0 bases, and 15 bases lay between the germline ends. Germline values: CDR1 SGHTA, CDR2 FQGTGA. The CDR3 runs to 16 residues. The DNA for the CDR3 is TGTGCCAGCAGCCCCAGGGGCGGGGGAAGCACAGATACGCAGTATTTT. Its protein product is CASSPRGGGSTDTQYF.

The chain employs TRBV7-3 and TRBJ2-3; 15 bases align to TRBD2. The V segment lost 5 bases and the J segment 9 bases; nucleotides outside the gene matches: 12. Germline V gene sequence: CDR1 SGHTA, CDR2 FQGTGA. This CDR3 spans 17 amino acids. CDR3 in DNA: TGTGCCAGCAGCCGTCTCCCGGGACTAGCGGGGGGTGACACGCAGTATTTT. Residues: CASSRLPGLAGGDTQYF.

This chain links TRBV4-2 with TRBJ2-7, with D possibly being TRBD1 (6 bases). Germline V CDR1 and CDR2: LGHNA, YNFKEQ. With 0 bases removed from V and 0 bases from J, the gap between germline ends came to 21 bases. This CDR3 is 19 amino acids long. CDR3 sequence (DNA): TGTGCCAGCAGCCAAGATCTATGGGCAGGGGAAGGGCTCTCCTACGAGCAGTACTTC. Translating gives CASSQDLWAGEGLSYEQYF.

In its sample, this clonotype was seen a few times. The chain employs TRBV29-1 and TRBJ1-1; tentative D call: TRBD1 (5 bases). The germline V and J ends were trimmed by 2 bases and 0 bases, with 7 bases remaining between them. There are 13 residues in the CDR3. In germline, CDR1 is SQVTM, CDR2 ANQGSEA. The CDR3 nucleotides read TGCAGCGTTGAAAACAGGATGAACACTGAAGCTTTCTTT. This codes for CSVENRMNTEAFF.

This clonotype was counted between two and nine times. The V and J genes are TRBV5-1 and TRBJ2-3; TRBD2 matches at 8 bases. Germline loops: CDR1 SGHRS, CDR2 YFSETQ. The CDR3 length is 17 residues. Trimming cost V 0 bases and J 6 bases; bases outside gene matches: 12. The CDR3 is CASSLAGTSPLLDTQYF. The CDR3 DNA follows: TGCGCCAGCAGCTTGGCCGGGACTAGTCCCCTCTTGGATACGCAGTATTTT.

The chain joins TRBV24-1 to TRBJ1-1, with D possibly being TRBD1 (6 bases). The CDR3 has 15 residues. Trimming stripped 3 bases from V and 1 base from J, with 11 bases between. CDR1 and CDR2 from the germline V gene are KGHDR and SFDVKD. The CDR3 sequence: CATSDNRDTNTEAFF. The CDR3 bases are TGTGCCACCAGTGATAATAGGGACACGAACACTGAAGCTTTCTTT.

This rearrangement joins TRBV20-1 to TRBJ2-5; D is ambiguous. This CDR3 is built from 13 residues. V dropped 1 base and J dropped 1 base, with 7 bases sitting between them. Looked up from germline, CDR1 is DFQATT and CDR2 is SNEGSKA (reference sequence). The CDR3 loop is CSARVASQETQYF. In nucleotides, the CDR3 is TGCAGTGCTAGAGTTGCCAGCCAAGAGACCCAGTACTTC.

CDR3 sequence: CAISDASQETQYF. The CDR3 DNA follows: TGTGCCATCAGTGACGCGTCCCAAGAGACCCAGTACTTC. The chain joins TRBV10-3 to TRBJ2-5, with unresolved D. Germline CDR1 ENHRY, CDR2 SYGVKD. V lost 3 bases, J lost 1 base, and 6 bases lay in between. This CDR3 has 13 residues.

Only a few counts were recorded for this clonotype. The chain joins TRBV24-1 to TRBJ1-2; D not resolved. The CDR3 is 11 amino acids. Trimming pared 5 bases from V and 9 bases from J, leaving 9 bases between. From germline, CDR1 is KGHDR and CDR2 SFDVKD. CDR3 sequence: CATSVGKSYTF. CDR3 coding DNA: TGTGCCACCAGTGTTGGCAAGAGCTACACCTTC.

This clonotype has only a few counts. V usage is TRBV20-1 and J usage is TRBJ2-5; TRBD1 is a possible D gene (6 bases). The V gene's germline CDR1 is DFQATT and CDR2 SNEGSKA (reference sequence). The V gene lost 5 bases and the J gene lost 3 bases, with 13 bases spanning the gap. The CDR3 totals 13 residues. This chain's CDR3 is CSAWARGKETQYF. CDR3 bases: TGCAGTGCTTGGGCGAGGGGGAAAGAGACCCAGTACTTC.

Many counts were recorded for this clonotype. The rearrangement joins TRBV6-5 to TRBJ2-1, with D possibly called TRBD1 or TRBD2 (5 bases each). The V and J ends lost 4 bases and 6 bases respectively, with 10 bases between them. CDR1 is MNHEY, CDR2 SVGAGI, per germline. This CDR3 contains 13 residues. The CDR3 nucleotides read TGTGCCAGCAGTTCCGGGACCTCCAATGAGCAGTTCTTC. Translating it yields CASSSGTSNEQFF.